This T cell receptor beta chain came from a study of T cells after yellow fever vaccination. On the study more broadly: It was SMART-Seq v4 Ultra Low Input that prepared the fractions with low cell numbers.

This clonotype was counted a few times. TCRdb itself ran the 5' RACE reads through MiXCR, one entry per CDR3 protein. The sample consists of 550,000 to 750,000 distinct CDR3 sequences, roughly 12% of them appearing once. The input for sequencing was PBMCs, taken on the day of the yellow fever booster vaccination. This clonotype was sampled from a man in his thirties or forties who received the YFV17D yellow fever vaccine.

In nucleotides, the CDR3 is TGTGCCAGCAGCCACATGGACAGGGCGGGAGAGCAGTACTTC. Its protein is CASSHMDRAGEQYF. This rearrangement joins TRBV14 to TRBJ2-7; TRBD1 matches at 8 bases. CDR3 length equals 14 residues. CDR1 and CDR2 from the germline V gene are SGHDN and FVKESK. V trimming: 3 bases; J trimming: 7 bases; junction bases outside the gene matches: 8.